This TCR beta chain is from a study of blood T cell repertoires in COVID-19. Study details: Spain, Italy and the United States supplied samples that represented acute and convalescent COVID-19. PBMCs, B-cell-depleted T cells, or T cells provided the cDNA or gDNA that made up the material.

This table comes from immunoSEQ multiplex PCR, and its TCRdb copy is limited to in-frame clones, with some not included. The table has approximately 26,000 clones, about four fifths seen once. CDR3 length: 19 residues. V gave up 2 bases and J gave up 4 bases; unmatched junction bases: 11. Germline CDR1 and CDR2: LGHDT and YNNKEL (reference sequence). The sample was peripheral blood. This sequence was found in a man older than 75 with active or convalescent COVID-19. The genes are TRBV3-1 (or the pseudogene TRBV3-2) and TRBJ2-1, with 13 nucleotides matching TRBD2. The CDR3 reads CASSQPPRTSGSGYNEQFF. The CDR3 DNA is TGTGCCAGCAGCCAACCCCCGAGGACTAGCGGGAGTGGTTACAATGAGCAGTTCTTC.